This T cell receptor (beta chain) was sequenced for a study of control samples from healthy donors and cancer patients (dated by TCRdb to the early 2020s). This clone was picked up one time. Its antigen is currently not known. Per-base qualities were not stored, and no clone one base away is much larger. The library was prepared using the immunoSEQ multiplex PCR assay. TCRdb obtained this table from immuneACCESS and retained in-frame rearrangements with V and J assigned. These tables miss some clones; where compared with another copy, unresolved V genes account for less than half of the shortfall, and the remainder is unexplained. For this sample there are 75,000 or so clones; roughly 89% appear just once. Less than 6% of the sample rests with the top ten. CDR1 MNHEY and CDR2 SMNVEV were looked up in the germline V gene (reference sequence). Including cysteine and phenylalanine, the CDR3 has 14 amino acids. Of the read, only the CDR3 DNA is kept; its 42 bases are in frame from base 1. The trim is 2 bases for V and 5 bases for J, with a gap of 12 bases between the germline ends.

In this chain, TRBV27 is recombined with TRBJ2-5; the D gene lacks a confident call. The source of this sequence is a man aged 55-75 years with colorectal cancer. The sequencing input was PBMCs. The CDR3 region: CASSLRRGRETQYF. In nucleotide form, the sequence is TGTGCCAGCAGTTTAAGGAGAGGCCGGGAGACCCAGTACTTC.